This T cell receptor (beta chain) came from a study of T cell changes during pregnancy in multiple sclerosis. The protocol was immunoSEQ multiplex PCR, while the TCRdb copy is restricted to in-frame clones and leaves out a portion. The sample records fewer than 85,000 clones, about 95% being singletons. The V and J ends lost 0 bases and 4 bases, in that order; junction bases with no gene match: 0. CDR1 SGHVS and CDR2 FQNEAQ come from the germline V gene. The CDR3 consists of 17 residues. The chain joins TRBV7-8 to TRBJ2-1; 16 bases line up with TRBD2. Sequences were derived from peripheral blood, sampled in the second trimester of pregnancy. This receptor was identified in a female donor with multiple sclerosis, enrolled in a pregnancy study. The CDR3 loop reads CASSLAGLAGGYNEQFF. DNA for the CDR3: TGTGCCAGCAGCTTAGCGGGACTAGCGGGAGGGTACAATGAGCAGTTCTTC.